This TCR beta chain appears in the sequencing data of a study of shared clonotypes between healthy human individuals. This table comes from immunoSEQ multiplex PCR, and its TCRdb copy is limited to in-frame clones, with some not included. Here the sample spans about 2.3 million clones, about nine tenths being singletons. Looked up from germline, CDR1 is SEHNR and CDR2 is FQNEAQ (reference sequence). The CDR3 sequence is 16 residues long. V was cut by 2 bases and J by 6 bases, with 20 bases left in between. The sequencing input was naive CD4+ T cells from PBMCs. The subset denotes: CD45RA+ positively selected. This receptor was obtained from a man aged 18 to 29 in good health. Some clones in this sample may be carry-over from other donors' samples. This chain connects TRBV7-9 to TRBJ2-7; D is unclear. The CDR3 sequence: CASSLIMALQPGEQYF. CDR3 coding DNA: TGTGCCAGCAGCTTAATCATGGCTTTACAACCGGGCGAGCAGTACTTC.